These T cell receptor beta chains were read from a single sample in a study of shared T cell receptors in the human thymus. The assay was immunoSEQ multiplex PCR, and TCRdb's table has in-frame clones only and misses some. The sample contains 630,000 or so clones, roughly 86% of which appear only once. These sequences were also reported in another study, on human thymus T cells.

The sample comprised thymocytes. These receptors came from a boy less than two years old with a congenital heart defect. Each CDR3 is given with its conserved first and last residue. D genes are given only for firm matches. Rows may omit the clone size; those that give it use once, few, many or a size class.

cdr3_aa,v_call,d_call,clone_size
CASSPLYPAGASQPQHF,TRBV28,NA,NA
CASSQELTGYTF,TRBV4-1,NA,NA
CASSVVGGPYNEQFF,TRBV9,TRBD1,NA
CASSPVRSGDGYTF,TRBV9,NA,NA
CASMYKGRGYEQYF,TRBV27,NA,NA
CASSLEAMGLAGGGTDTQYF,TRBV5-1,TRBD2,few
CASSPGLDGGNTEAFF,TRBV5-6,NA,once
CASSSRTGTRMLNEQFF,TRBV11-2,TRBD2,NA
CASRIQGAPEAFF,TRBV6-5,TRBD1,NA
CASSIVGGPANYGYTF,TRBV19,NA,NA
CASYTDTQYF,TRBV6-1,NA,NA
CASGTGGETQYF,TRBV6-5,TRBD1,NA
CASSDPGTRSYF,TRBV2,TRBD2,NA
CASGPIGDRDYEQYF,TRBV12-5,TRBD1,NA
CASRSREGGTDTQYF,TRBV28,TRBD2,NA
CASSSSSGGASRELFF,TRBV5-1,TRBD2,NA
CASSQARRRDSGANVLTF,TRBV4-3,NA,NA
CASSGLGGVGNTIYF,TRBV2,NA,NA
CASSQGRRVEREWGNTEAFF,TRBV4-1,NA,NA
CAISDTAYNEQFF,TRBV10-3,NA,NA